These 4 T cell receptor beta chains originate from one sample sequenced in a study of T cell changes during pregnancy in multiple sclerosis. The table came from immunoSEQ multiplex PCR; TCRdb's copy has only in-frame clones and leaves some out. The profile shows approximately 90,000 clones, 80% to 95% of them singletons. Sequencing was performed on peripheral blood, taken in the first trimester of pregnancy. These receptors were taken from a female donor with multiple sclerosis, enrolled in a pregnancy study.

The V call is TRBV5-1, the J call TRBJ2-5; a possible D gene is TRBD1 (5 bases). Per the germline V gene, CDR1 is SGHRS and CDR2 is YFSETQ. This CDR3 is 14 amino acids long. Trimming removed 2 bases at V and 1 base at J, with 9 bases between. For the CDR3, the DNA is TGCGCCAGCAGCTTAACAGGAACCCAAGAGACCCAGTACTTC. Protein: CASSLTGTQETQYF.

This sequence joins TRBV6-5 and TRBJ1-6; D unclear. Germline V CDR1 and CDR2: MNHEY, SVGAGI. Trimming cost V 2 bases and J 7 bases, with 9 bases left between them. CDR3 length: 14 residues. The CDR3 DNA is TGTGCCAGCAGTTACCTGACAAGGAATTCACCCCTCCACTTT. It translates to CASSYLTRNSPLHF.

The CDR3: CASSLRGDIQYF. The CDR3 region has the DNA TGTGCCAGCAGCTTAAGGGGTGACATTCAGTACTTC. The V and J genes are TRBV7-9 and TRBJ2-4, with D perhaps matching TRBD1 (5 bases). The germline gives CDR1 SEHNR, CDR2 FQNEAQ (reference sequence). This CDR3 is 12 amino acids long. V lost 2 bases, J lost 8 bases, and 7 bases lay in between.

V and J are TRBV29-1 and TRBJ2-3; the D gene is possibly TRBD1 (5 bases). CDR1 SQVTM and CDR2 ANQGSEA come from the germline V gene. This CDR3 contains 14 residues. V was trimmed by 3 bases and J by 0 bases, leaving 10 bases between them. DNA for the CDR3: TGCAGCGTTGATCCAGGGCACAGCACAGATACGCAGTATTTT. It codes for CSVDPGHSTDTQYF.